What follows are 32 T cell receptor beta chains derived from one specimen sequenced in a study of human T cells and chemical hapten exposure. Using its own MiXCR run on the RACE reads, TCRdb lists one record per CDR3 protein. This table has approximately 82,000 distinct CDR3 sequences, 6.5% to 8% appearing once. Time point in this sample: patch test 2, 6 weeks after DPC sensitization. Treatment here: therapeutic diphenylcyclopropenone sensitization with weekly scalp DPC. The source material was whole blood, sampled in connection with sensitization to the hapten diphenylcyclopropenone (DPC). All receptors derive from a woman younger than 45 with alopecia areata. Some clones in this sample may be carry-over from other donors' samples.

This clonotype was recorded at least ten times. The chain couples TRBV5-1 to TRBJ1-5; D unclear. Trimming took 0 bases from V and 0 from J, leaving 7 bases between them. CDR3 length: 15 amino acids. Germline values: CDR1 SGHRS, CDR2 YFSETQ. The CDR3 DNA is TGCGCCAGCAGCTTGGAAGGAGCTAGCAATCAGCCCCAGCATTTT. Translated: CASSLEGASNQPQHF. The full variable domain, with the rest looked up from reference TRBV5-1 and TRBJ1-5, is KAGVTQTPRYLIKTRGQQVTLSCSPISGHRSVSWYQQTPGQGLQFLFEYFSETQRNKGNFPGRFSGRQFSNSRSEMNVSTLELGDSALYLCASSLEGASNQPQHFGDGTRLSIL.

This clonotype has a handful of counts. The rearrangement links TRBV5-1 to TRBJ2-3; D tentatively fits TRBD1 or TRBD2 (5 bases each). The germline gives CDR1 SGHRS, CDR2 YFSETQ. CDR3 length equals 14 residues. The V end lost 0 bases, the J end lost 5 bases, and 10 bases lay between the germline ends. This chain's CDR3 is CASSLGGRGDTQYF. CDR3 coding DNA: TGCGCCAGCAGCTTGGGGGGACGGGGAGATACGCAGTATTTT.

This clonotype was counted ten times or more. V is TRBV20-1 and J is TRBJ1-1; D gene uncertain. This CDR3 is 11 amino acids long. The germline V gene encodes CDR1 DFQATT and CDR2 SNEGSKA (reference sequence). V was cut by 3 bases and J by 6 bases, with 8 bases left in between. In DNA form, the CDR3 reads TGCAGTGCTAGGATCTTGGCTGAAGCTTTCTTT. Translated: CSARILAEAFF.

This clonotype was counted at least ten times. This chain uses TRBV5-1 with TRBJ2-7, with D perhaps matching TRBD1 (5 bases). In germline, CDR1 is SGHRS, CDR2 YFSETQ. Between the trimmed V and J ends, which lost 2 bases and 2 bases, there was a span of 14 bases. This CDR3 contains 15 residues. This CDR3 reads CASSLGAGPTYEQYF. In DNA, the CDR3 is TGCGCCAGCAGCTTAGGGGCAGGACCTACCTACGAGCAGTACTTC.

This clonotype turned up a few times. V is TRBV10-3 and J is TRBJ2-7; D might be TRBD1 (5 bases). The germline V gene has CDR1 ENHRY and CDR2 SYGVKD. The V gene lost 4 bases and the J gene lost 2 bases, with 6 bases spanning the gap. This CDR3 is 12 amino acids long. CDR3 bases: TGTGCCATCAGTGGGACACCCTACGAGCAGTACTTC. This codes for CAISGTPYEQYF.

This clonotype turned up a few times. The chain joins TRBV7-2 to TRBJ2-3; TRBD2 matches 11 bases. The V and J ends lost 5 bases and 2 bases, in that order; junction bases with no gene match: 12. CDR1 SGHTA and CDR2 FQGNSA come from the germline V gene. The CDR3 consists of 18 residues. The CDR3 region is CASSPRWASGGLTDTQYF. DNA for the CDR3: TGTGCCAGCAGCCCCCGATGGGCTAGCGGGGGGCTCACAGATACGCAGTATTTT. Filled out from reference TRBV7-2 and TRBJ2-3, the complete variable domain reads GAGVSQSPSNKVTEKGKDVELRCDPISGHTALYWYRQSLGQGLEFLIYFQGNSAPDKSGLPSDRFSAERTGGSVSTLTIQRTQQEDSAVYLCASSPRWASGGLTDTQYFGPGTRLTVL.

At least ten counts were recorded for this clonotype. This rearrangement joins TRBV5-1 to TRBJ2-3; 7 bases are shared with TRBD2. Germline CDR1 is SGHRS and CDR2 is YFSETQ. This CDR3 has 17 amino acids. J gave up 1 base and V 0 bases, and 8 bases lay outside the gene matches. The CDR3 DNA sequence: TGCGCCAGCAGCTTGGTCCCTCTGGGGGGGGGCACAGATACGCAGTATTTT. The encoded protein is CASSLVPLGGGTDTQYF.

Worth noting for this clonotype: Since a much larger clone is just one base distant, this may be a read error. The V call is TRBV29-1, the J call TRBJ2-3; D unclear. Germline assignment: CDR1 SQVTM and CDR2 ANQGSEA. CDR3 size: 13 residues. V shed 2 bases and J shed 5 bases, with 11 bases lying between them. CDR3 nucleotides: TGCAGCGTTGAAAGTGGCTCTAAAGATACGCAGTATTTT. It is translated as CSVESGSKDTQYF.

The sample holds a few counts of this clonotype. The chain carries TRBV7-9 and TRBJ2-3; possibly TRBD1 or TRBD2 for D (6 bases each). V shed 1 base and J shed 0 bases, with 20 bases lying between them. The germline CDR1 and CDR2 sequences are SEHNR and FQNEAQ (reference sequence). This CDR3 region has 19 residues. CDR3 DNA: TGTGCCAGCAGCTTAGATGGGTACAGGGAGGCATTCAGCACAGATACGCAGTATTTT. Translated, it gives CASSLDGYREAFSTDTQYF.

This clonotype came up many times. J is TRBJ1-1 and V is TRBV29-1; perhaps TRBD1 as D (5 bases). Trimming shortened V by 1 base and J by 4 bases, and 19 bases separated the two germline ends. Per the germline V gene, CDR1 is SQVTM and CDR2 is ANQGSEA. The CDR3 contains 16 residues. CDR3 sequence reads: CSVEVNRGPGITEAFF. Written as DNA, the CDR3 is TGCAGCGTTGAAGTTAATCGGGGCCCTGGGATCACTGAAGCTTTCTTT.

This clonotype was recorded many times. This chain joins TRBV20-1 and TRBJ1-2; the D gene is possibly TRBD1 (5 bases). Per the germline V gene, CDR1 is DFQATT and CDR2 is SNEGSKA (reference sequence). V was pared by 1 base and J by 6 bases, with 18 bases between. This CDR3 is built from 15 residues. CDR3 nucleotide sequence: TGCAGTGCTAGAGCAGAAACAGGCGTCCTTCATGGCTACACCTTC. It translates to CSARAETGVLHGYTF.

This clonotype was seen ten or more times. The chain combines TRBV12-3 or TRBV12-4 with TRBJ2-1, with 7 bases that match TRBD1. Trimming at V came to 5 bases and at J to 0 bases, leaving 7 bases not matched to a gene. The CDR3 contains 16 residues. CDR3 sequence: CASSPTGKNSYNEQFF. In nucleotides, the CDR3 is TGTGCCAGCAGTCCGACAGGGAAGAACTCCTACAATGAGCAGTTCTTC.

This clonotype appeared many times. The chain uses TRBV29-1 and TRBJ2-7, with a tentative D call TRBD1 (5 bases). The V gene's germline CDR1 is SQVTM and CDR2 ANQGSEA. This CDR3 has 14 residues. V was cut by 5 bases and J by 2 bases, with 16 bases left in between. The CDR3: CSVHAGRFPYEQYF. CDR3 sequence (DNA): TGCAGCGTTCATGCAGGGCGCTTTCCCTACGAGCAGTACTTC.

This clonotype showed up many times. V and J are TRBV5-1 and TRBJ1-1; D is perhaps TRBD1 (5 bases). This CDR3 has 14 amino acids. V was clipped by 1 base and J by 7 bases, with 14 bases between them. Germline CDR1 is SGHRS and CDR2 is YFSETQ. CDR3 amino acids: CASSLFDSTGEAFF. DNA of the CDR3: TGCGCCAGCAGCTTGTTCGACAGTACCGGTGAAGCTTTCTTT.

This clonotype was observed at least ten times. This sequence joins TRBV20-1 and TRBJ2-3; 8 nucleotides match TRBD2. V shed 2 bases and J 6 bases; nucleotides not matched to a gene: 7. Germline V gives CDR1 DFQATT, CDR2 SNEGSKA (reference sequence). This CDR3 spans 14 amino acids. CDR3 bases: TGCAGTGCTAGATCCAGCGGGAGAGCGGATACGCAGTATTTT. The encoded protein is CSARSSGRADTQYF.

Ten or more counts support this clonotype. The rearrangement joins TRBV14 to TRBJ1-1, with D possibly being TRBD1 (6 bases). The CDR3 totals 13 residues. Per the germline V gene, CDR1 is SGHDN and CDR2 is FVKESK. Trimming removed 5 bases at V and 2 bases at J, with 9 bases between. The CDR3 sequence is CASSVQGNTEAFF. As DNA, the CDR3 is TGTGCCAGCAGCGTACAGGGTAACACTGAAGCTTTCTTT.

The chain is built from TRBV29-1 and TRBJ2-2; either TRBD1 or TRBD2 may supply D (6 bases each). The CDR3 consists of 13 residues. V lost 3 bases, J lost 3 bases, and 8 bases lay in between. CDR1 is SQVTM, CDR2 ANQGSEA, per germline. The CDR3 is CSVEEGDTGELFF. The CDR3 bases are TGCAGCGTTGAGGAGGGGGACACCGGGGAGCTGTTTTTT.

The sample holds many counts of this clonotype. This sequence joins TRBV7-9 and TRBJ1-4; D gene ambiguous. Trimming cost V 6 bases and J 0 bases, with 14 bases left between them. The CDR3 consists of 16 residues. Germline V gene sequence: CDR1 SEHNR, CDR2 FQNEAQ (reference sequence). CDR3 bases: TGTGCCAGCAGGCCGGGCCGAGAAACAACTAATGAAAAACTGTTTTTT. Translating it yields CASRPGRETTNEKLFF.

This clonotype was counted many times. This chain uses TRBV7-9 with TRBJ2-7; 9 bases are a match to TRBD1. The ends lost 5 bases at V and 4 bases at J; junction bases unmatched: 3. The CDR3 sequence is 13 residues long. CDR1 and CDR2 from the germline V gene are SEHNR and FQNEAQ (reference sequence). CDR3 region: CASSKTGGYEQYF. CDR3 nucleotide sequence: TGTGCCAGCAGCAAGACAGGGGGGTACGAGCAGTACTTC.

A word on this clonotype: At one boundary the junction diverges from the germline segment, which might be a read error. V is TRBV20-1 and J is TRBJ2-1; D not resolved. The V gene's germline CDR1 is DFQATT and CDR2 SNEGSKA (reference sequence). CDR3 size: 13 residues. CDR3 sequence: CRASSQADNEQFF. Here the CDR3 DNA reads TGCAGAGCTAGTTCTCAGGCTGACAATGAGCAGTTCTTC.

This clonotype turned up a few times. This sequence joins TRBV7-8 and TRBJ1-2, with D possibly TRBD1 on 5 matching bases. V was shortened by 3 bases and J by 0 bases, with 14 bases between the two germline ends. Germline V gene lookup returns CDR1 SGHVS and CDR2 FQNEAQ. The CDR3 is 16 residues long. CDR3 loop: CASSLGRWGTNYGYTF. The CDR3 DNA is TGTGCCAGCAGCTTGGGGCGGTGGGGCACTAACTATGGCTACACCTTC. Full variable domain (rest looked up from reference TRBV7-8 and TRBJ1-2): GAGVSQSPRYKVAKRGQDVALRCDPISGHVSLFWYQQALGQGPEFLTYFQNEAQLDKSGLPSDRFFAERPEGSVSTLKIQRTQQEDSAVYLCASSLGRWGTNYGYTFGSGTRLTVV.

This clonotype came up a few times. The gene calls are TRBV20-1 and TRBJ2-7; no clear D gene. The germline V gene has CDR1 DFQATT and CDR2 SNEGSKA (reference sequence). The CDR3 sequence is 13 residues long. Deletions cut 6 bases from V and 2 bases from J, with 14 bases between. The CDR3 protein is CSATNTGPYEQYF. The CDR3 region has the DNA TGCAGTGCCACAAACACCGGCCCCTACGAGCAGTACTTC.

This clonotype was recorded many times. V and J are TRBV29-1 and TRBJ2-1, with 8 nucleotides matching TRBD1. The V segment lost 7 bases and the J segment 1 base; nucleotides outside the gene matches: 6. This CDR3 contains 14 residues. Germline lookup yields CDR1 SQVTM and CDR2 ANQGSEA. CDR3 sequence (DNA): TGCAGCGCCCGGGACAGGTTTTCCTACAATGAGCAGTTCTTC. This translates into CSARDRFSYNEQFF.

This rearrangement joins TRBV18 to TRBJ1-5; D remains ambiguous. The CDR3 sequence is 15 residues long. Between the trimmed V and J ends, which lost 4 bases and 1 base, there was a span of 11 bases. Germline-derived CDR1 and CDR2 are KGHSH and LQKENI. CDR3 residues: CASSRSRTSNQPQHF. The CDR3 DNA reads TGTGCCAGCTCACGTAGCAGAACAAGCAATCAGCCCCAGCATTTT.

This clonotype has ten or more counts. V and J are TRBV7-9 and TRBJ2-6, with D possibly matching TRBD2 (5 bases). Germline V gene lookup returns CDR1 SEHNR and CDR2 FQNEAQ (reference sequence). V was pared by 1 base and J by 1 base, with 8 bases between. The CDR3 loop spans 16 amino acids. DNA for the CDR3: TGTGCCAGCAGCTTAGGGATAGCGTCTGGGGCCAACGTCCTGACTTTC. The encoded protein is CASSLGIASGANVLTF.

This clonotype has a count of ten or more. CDR3 coding DNA: TGTGCCATCAGTGAAAGCTCTGGGGCCAACGTCCTGACTTTC. It is translated as CAISESSGANVLTF. The gene calls are TRBV10-3 and TRBJ2-6; no reliable D call. The germline CDR1 and CDR2 sequences are ENHRY and SYGVKD. V lost 3 bases to trimming and J lost 0 bases, with 3 bases between them. The CDR3 totals 14 residues.

This clonotype was picked up a small number of times. V and J are TRBV20-1 and TRBJ1-2, with TRBD1 matching 8 bases. V gave up 5 bases and J gave up 0 bases; unmatched junction bases: 14. Germline V gene lookup returns CDR1 DFQATT and CDR2 SNEGSKA (reference sequence). This CDR3 has 17 amino acids. The CDR3 DNA is TGCAGTGCTTTAGCAGGGGGCCCGAACAGCCCTAACTATGGCTACACCTTC. Protein: CSALAGGPNSPNYGYTF.

This clonotype has ten or more counts. This sequence joins TRBV2 and TRBJ1-3; no firm D call. V was shortened by 4 bases and J by 1 base, with 8 bases between the two germline ends. The CDR3 length is 14 residues. Germline lookup yields CDR1 SNHLY and CDR2 FYNNEI. CDR3 nucleotide sequence: TGTGCCAGCAGTGTGGGCCAATCTGGAAACACCATATATTTT. Amino acid sequence: CASSVGQSGNTIYF.

As regards this clonotype: As the CDR3 is not closed by the conserved phenylalanine or tryptophan, this likely results from a read error. The limits of the CDR3 on the DNA are not certain, so only TCRdb's listed CDR3 is given. J is TRBJ2-1 and V is TRBV3-1; the table names TRBD1, a call not compared with the DNA. Germline V gene lookup returns CDR1 LGHDT and CDR2 YNNKEL (reference sequence). The CDR3 contains 16 residues when both ends are counted. The CDR3 reads CERSQVMGQGSGEKLL.

A few counts support this clonotype. This chain connects TRBV10-3 to TRBJ1-2, with D maybe TRBD1 (6 bases). Between the trimmed V and J ends, which lost 1 base and 4 bases, there was a span of 10 bases. This CDR3 spans 14 amino acids. The V gene's germline CDR1 is ENHRY and CDR2 SYGVKD. The CDR3, as DNA: TGTGCCATCAGTGAGTTTAGGACAGCCTATGGCTACACCTTC. Translating gives CAISEFRTAYGYTF.

The sample holds a few counts of this clonotype. The rearrangement links TRBV20-1 to TRBJ2-3; either TRBD1 or TRBD2 may supply D (5 bases each). CDR1 is DFQATT, CDR2 SNEGSKA, per germline (reference sequence). CDR3 size: 15 residues. Deletions cut 3 bases from V and 1 base from J, with 14 bases between. Written as DNA, the CDR3 is TGCAGTGCTAGCCGACCGGGGCCCCGCACAGATACGCAGTATTTT. This codes for CSASRPGPRTDTQYF.

This clonotype was detected many times. This chain connects TRBV30 to TRBJ2-3; 8 nucleotides match TRBD1. With 7 bases clipped from V and 5 bases from J, the junction kept 17 bases outside the gene matches. The CDR3 sequence is 16 residues long. Germline-derived CDR1 and CDR2 are GTSNPN and SVGIG (reference sequence). The CDR3 here is CAYTPGQAEDRDTQYF. The CDR3 coding sequence is TGTGCCTATACTCCGGGACAGGCCGAGGATCGAGATACGCAGTATTTT.